This T cell receptor beta chain is drawn from a study of radiation and T cells in renal cell carcinoma. Repertoires were generated with immunoSEQ multiplex PCR, while TCRdb's copy carries only in-frame clones and drops some. The data hold roughly 20,000 clones, with approximately 62% observed a single time. The length of the CDR3 is 12 residues. V lost 1 base and J lost 1, with 1 base in between. CDR1 and CDR2 from the germline V gene are KGHSH and LQKENI. Treatment defined: treatment-naive control, cytoreductive nephrectomy. Control samples are tumors resected by cytoreductive nephrectomy without prior radiation. Control tumors came from a handful of females and around eleven males, aged roughly 35 to 82. General observations from the study: Compared with controls, irradiated tumors had more, larger dominant CDR3 motifs. Irradiated tumors had higher TCR clonality than control tumors.

Points on this clone: No antigen is known for it.

The sequencing used tumor tissue, collected from a patient whose treatment was nephrectomy without radiotherapy. The receptor was isolated from a middle-aged man with renal cell carcinoma. The chain is built from TRBV18 and TRBJ1-1; D remains unclear. This CDR3 is CASSPQNTEAFF. DNA for the CDR3: TGTGCCAGCTCACCACAGAACACTGAAGCTTTCTTT.